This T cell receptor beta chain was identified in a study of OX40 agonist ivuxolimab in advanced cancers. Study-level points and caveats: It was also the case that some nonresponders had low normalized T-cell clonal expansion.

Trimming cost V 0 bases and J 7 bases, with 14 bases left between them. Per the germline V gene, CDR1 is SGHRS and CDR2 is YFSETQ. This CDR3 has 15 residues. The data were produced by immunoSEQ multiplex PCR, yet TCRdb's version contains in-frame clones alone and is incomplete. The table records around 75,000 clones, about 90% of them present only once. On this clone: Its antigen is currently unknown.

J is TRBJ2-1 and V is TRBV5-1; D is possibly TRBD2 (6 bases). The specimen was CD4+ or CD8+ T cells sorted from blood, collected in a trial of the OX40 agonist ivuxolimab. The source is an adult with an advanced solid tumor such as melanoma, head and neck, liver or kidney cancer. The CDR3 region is CASSLDGGRWNEQFF. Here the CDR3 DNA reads TGCGCCAGCAGCTTGGACGGGGGTCGGTGGAATGAGCAGTTCTTC.